The rows below give T cell receptor beta chains drawn from one sample of a study of metastatic and nonmetastatic thyroid tumors. TCRdb used MiXCR to call clones anew from the PCR reads. The sample has 43,000 or so clones, about 4.2% seen once. Specimen: blood. The origin of the receptors is a female donor with papillary thyroid cancer or a benign thyroid nodule (not recorded which). Some clones in this sample may be carry-over from other donors' samples. The conserved cysteine and the conserved F or W are not part of the CDR3 here. A D gene is named only where the DNA matches it firmly. Some rows mark clone size as missing; the rest say once, few, many or name a class of expanded clone.

>NA|TRBJ1-4|many|TRBV12-1
ASSLPTVATNEKLF
>NA|TRBJ2-3|medium-sized|TRBV6-2/TRBV6-3
ASSTDSTDTQY
>NA|TRBJ1-4|many|TRBV2
ASRISNEKLF
>NA|TRBJ1-6|NA|TRBV6-1
ASSEAEHSPLH
>TRBD2|TRBJ2-1|many|TRBV2
ASSETTSGRYNEQF
>NA|TRBJ1-1|many|TRBV6-6
ASSYSAGTEAF
>NA|TRBJ2-1|many|TRBV9
ASSVDGYNEQF
>NA|TRBJ2-7|many|TRBV11-2
ASSQLTGQSYEQY
>TRBD2|TRBJ2-5|many|TRBV7-2
ASSKGGSGRSEY
>NA|TRBJ2-7|few|TRBV6-2/TRBV6-3
ASSDRGNSYEQY
>NA|TRBJ1-2|many|TRBV20-1
SAPIGSTVKGGYT
>NA|TRBJ1-1|many|TRBV18
ASSPFWGENTEAF
>NA|TRBJ1-2|many|TRBV7-2
ASSFGPTDYGYT